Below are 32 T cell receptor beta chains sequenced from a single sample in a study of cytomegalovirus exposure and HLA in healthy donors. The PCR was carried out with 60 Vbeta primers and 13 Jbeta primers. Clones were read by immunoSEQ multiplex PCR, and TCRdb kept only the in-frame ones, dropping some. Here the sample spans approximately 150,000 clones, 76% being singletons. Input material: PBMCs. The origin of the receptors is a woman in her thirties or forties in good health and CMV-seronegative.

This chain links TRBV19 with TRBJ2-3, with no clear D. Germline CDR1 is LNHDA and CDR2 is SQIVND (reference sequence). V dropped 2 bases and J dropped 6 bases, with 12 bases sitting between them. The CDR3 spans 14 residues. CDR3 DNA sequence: TGTGCCAGTAGTATAACGGTACTGCGGGATACGCAGTATTTT. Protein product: CASSITVLRDTQYF.

The CDR3 DNA reads as TGCGCCACCTCTCCGGGACAGGGAGAACAAGAGACCCAGTACTTC. Protein: CATSPGQGEQETQYF. The chain links TRBV5-1 to TRBJ2-5; 9 positions agree with TRBD1. V was clipped by 9 bases and J by 2 bases; unmatched bases: 11. This CDR3 region has 15 residues. The germline V gene encodes CDR1 SGHRS and CDR2 YFSETQ.

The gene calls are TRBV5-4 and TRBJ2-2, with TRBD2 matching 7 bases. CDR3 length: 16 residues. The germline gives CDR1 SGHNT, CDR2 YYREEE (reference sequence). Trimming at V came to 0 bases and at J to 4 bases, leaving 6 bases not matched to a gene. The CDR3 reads CASSLGGSSSTGELFF. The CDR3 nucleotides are TGTGCCAGCAGCTTGGGCGGGAGTAGTAGCACCGGGGAGCTGTTTTTT. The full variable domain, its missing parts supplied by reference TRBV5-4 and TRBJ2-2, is ETGVTQSPTHLIKTRGQQVTLRCSSQSGHNTVSWYQQALGQGPQFIFQYYREEENGRGNFPPRFSGLQFPNYSSELNVNALELDDSALYLCASSLGGSSSTGELFFGEGSRLTVL.

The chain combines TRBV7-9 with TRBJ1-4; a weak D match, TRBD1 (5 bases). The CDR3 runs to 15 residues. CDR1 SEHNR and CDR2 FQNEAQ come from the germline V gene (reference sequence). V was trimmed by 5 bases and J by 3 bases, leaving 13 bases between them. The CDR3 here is CASSPPWGANEKLFF. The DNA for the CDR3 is TGTGCCAGCAGCCCTCCTTGGGGCGCTAATGAAAAACTGTTTTTT.

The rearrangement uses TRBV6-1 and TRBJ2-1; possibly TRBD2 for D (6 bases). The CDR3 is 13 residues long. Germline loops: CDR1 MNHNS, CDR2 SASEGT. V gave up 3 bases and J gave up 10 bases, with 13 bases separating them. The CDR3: CASSEYGGEEQFF. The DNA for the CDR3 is TGTGCCAGCAGTGAGTACGGCGGGGAAGAGCAGTTCTTC.

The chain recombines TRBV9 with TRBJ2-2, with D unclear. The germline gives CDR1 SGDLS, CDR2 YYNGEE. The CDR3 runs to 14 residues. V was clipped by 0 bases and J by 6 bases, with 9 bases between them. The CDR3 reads CASSVALSAGELFF. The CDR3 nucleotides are TGTGCCAGCAGCGTAGCGCTTTCGGCCGGGGAGCTGTTTTTT.

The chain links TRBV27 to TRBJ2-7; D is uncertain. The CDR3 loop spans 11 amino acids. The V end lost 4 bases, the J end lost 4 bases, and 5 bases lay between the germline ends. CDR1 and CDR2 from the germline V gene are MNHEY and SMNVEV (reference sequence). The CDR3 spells CASSSRYEQYF. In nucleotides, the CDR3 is TGTGCCAGCAGTTCTAGGTACGAGCAGTACTTC.

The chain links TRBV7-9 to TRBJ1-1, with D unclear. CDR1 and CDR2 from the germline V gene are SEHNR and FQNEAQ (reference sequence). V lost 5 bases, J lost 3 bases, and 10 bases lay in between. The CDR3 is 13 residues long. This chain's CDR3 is CASSLRRDTEAFF. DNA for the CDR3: TGTGCCAGCAGCCTTCGGCGGGACACTGAAGCTTTCTTT.

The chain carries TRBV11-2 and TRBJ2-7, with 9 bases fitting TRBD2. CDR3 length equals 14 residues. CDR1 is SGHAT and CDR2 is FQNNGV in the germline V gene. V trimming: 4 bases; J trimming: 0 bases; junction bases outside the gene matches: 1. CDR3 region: CASSSGLASYEQYF. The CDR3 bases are TGTGCCAGCAGCTCGGGACTAGCCTCCTACGAGCAGTACTTC.

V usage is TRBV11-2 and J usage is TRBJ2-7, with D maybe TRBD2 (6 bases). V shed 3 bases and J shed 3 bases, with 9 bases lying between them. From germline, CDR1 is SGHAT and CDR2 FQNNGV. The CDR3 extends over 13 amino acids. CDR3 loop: CASSFGGDYEQYF. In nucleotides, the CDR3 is TGTGCCAGCAGCTTCGGAGGGGACTACGAGCAGTACTTC.

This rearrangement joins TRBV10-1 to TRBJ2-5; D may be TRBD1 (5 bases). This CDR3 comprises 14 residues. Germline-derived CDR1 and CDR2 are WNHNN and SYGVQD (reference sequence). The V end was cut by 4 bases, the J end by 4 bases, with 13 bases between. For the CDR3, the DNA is TGCGCCAGCAGTGCAGGACAAACCCCAGAGACCCAGTACTTC. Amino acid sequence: CASSAGQTPETQYF.

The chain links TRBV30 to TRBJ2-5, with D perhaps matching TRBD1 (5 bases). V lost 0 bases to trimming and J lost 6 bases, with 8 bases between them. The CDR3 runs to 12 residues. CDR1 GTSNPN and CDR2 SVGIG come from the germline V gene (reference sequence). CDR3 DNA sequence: TGTGCCTGGAGTGTCGACAGCCAGACCCAGTACTTC. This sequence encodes CAWSVDSQTQYF.

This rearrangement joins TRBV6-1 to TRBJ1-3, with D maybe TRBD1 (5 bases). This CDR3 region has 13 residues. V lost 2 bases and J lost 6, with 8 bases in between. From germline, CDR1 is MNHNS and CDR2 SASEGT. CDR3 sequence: CASSETGKNTIYF. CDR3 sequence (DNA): TGTGCCAGCAGTGAAACAGGAAAAAACACCATATATTTT.

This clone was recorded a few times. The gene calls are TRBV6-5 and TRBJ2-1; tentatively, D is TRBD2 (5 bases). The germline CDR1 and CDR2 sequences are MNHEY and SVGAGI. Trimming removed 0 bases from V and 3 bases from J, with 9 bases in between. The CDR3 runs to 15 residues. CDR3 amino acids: CASSYSSEIYNEQFF. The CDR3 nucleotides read TGTGCCAGCAGTTACTCTAGCGAAATCTACAATGAGCAGTTCTTC.

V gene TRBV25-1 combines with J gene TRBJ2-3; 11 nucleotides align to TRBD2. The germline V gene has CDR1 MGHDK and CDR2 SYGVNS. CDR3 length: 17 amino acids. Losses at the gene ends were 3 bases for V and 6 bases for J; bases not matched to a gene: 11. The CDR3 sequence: CASSESSGRPGWDTQYF. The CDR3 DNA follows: TGTGCCAGCAGTGAGTCTAGCGGGAGGCCAGGGTGGGATACGCAGTATTTT.

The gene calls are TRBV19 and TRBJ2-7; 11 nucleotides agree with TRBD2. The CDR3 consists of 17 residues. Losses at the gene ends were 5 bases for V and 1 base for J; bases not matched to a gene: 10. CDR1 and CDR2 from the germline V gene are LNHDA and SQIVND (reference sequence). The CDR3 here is CASSGVTSGKGSYEQYF. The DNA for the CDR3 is TGTGCCAGTAGTGGCGTGACTAGCGGGAAAGGATCCTACGAGCAGTACTTC.

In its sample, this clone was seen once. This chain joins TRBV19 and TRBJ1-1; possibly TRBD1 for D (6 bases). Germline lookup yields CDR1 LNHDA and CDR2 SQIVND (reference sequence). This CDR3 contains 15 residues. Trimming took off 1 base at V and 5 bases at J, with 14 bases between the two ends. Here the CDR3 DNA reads TGTGCCAGTAGTATAGGCCTGAGGGGGATAACTGAAGCTTTCTTT. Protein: CASSIGLRGITEAFF.

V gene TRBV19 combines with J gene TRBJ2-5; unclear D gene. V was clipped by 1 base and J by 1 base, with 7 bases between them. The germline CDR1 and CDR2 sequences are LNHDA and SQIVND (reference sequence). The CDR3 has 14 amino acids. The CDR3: CASSIVGGQETQYF. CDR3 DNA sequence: TGTGCCAGTAGTATAGTTGGCGGCCAAGAGACCCAGTACTTC.

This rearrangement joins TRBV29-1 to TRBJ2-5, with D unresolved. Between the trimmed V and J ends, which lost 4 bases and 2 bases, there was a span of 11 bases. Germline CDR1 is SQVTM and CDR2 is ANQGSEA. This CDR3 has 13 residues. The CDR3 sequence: CSVGLRFQETQYF. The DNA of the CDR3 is TGCAGCGTTGGGTTGCGATTTCAAGAGACCCAGTACTTC.

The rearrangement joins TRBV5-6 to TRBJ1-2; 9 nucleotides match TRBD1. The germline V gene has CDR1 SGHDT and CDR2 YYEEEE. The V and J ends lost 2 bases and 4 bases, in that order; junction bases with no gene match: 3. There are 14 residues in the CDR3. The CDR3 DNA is TGTGCCAGCAGCTTAAGACAGGGGGGCTATGGCTACACCTTC. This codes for CASSLRQGGYGYTF. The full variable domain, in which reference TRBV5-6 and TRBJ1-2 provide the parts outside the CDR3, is DAGVTQSPTHLIKTRGQQVTLRCSPKSGHDTVSWYQQALGQGPQFIFQYYEEEERQRGNFPDRFSGHQFPNYSSELNVNALLLGDSALYLCASSLRQGGYGYTFGSGTRLTVV.

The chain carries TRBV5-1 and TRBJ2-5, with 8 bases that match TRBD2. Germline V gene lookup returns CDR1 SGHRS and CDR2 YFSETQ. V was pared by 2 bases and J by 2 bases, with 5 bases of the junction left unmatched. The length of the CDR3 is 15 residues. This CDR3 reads CASSLGGGTQETQYF. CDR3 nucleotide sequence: TGCGCCAGCAGCTTAGGCGGGGGGACTCAAGAGACCCAGTACTTC.

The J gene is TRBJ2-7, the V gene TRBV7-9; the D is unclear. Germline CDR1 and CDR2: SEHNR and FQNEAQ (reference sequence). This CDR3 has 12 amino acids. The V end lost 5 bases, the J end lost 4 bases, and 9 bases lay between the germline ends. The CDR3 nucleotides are TGTGCCAGCAGCCCACAGCAGTACGAGCAGTACTTC. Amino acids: CASSPQQYEQYF.

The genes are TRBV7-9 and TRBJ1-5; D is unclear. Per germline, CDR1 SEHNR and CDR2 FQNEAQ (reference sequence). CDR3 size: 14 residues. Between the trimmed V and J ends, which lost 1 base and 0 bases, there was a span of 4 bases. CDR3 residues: CASSLGNSNQPQHF. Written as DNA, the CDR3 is TGTGCCAGCAGCTTAGGTAATAGCAATCAGCCCCAGCATTTT.

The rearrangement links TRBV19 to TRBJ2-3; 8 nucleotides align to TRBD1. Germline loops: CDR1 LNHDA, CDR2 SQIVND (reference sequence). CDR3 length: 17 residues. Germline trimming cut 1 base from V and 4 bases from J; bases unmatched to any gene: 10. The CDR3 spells CASSIVTGQGMPDTQYF. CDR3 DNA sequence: TGTGCCAGTAGTATAGTAACTGGACAGGGAATGCCAGATACGCAGTATTTT.

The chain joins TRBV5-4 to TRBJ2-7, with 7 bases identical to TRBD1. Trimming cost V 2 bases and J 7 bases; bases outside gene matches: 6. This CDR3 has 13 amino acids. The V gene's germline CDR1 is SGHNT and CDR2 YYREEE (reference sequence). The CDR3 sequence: CASSFQGVEEQYF. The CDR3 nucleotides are TGTGCCAGCAGCTTCCAGGGGGTTGAAGAGCAGTACTTC.

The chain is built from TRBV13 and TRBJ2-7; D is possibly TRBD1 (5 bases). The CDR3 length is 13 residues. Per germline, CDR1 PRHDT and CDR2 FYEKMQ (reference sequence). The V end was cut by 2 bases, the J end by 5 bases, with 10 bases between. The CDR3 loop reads CASSLYQGHEQYF. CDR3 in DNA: TGTGCCAGCAGCTTATACCAGGGCCACGAGCAGTACTTC.

The CDR3 coding sequence is TGTGCCAGCAGTATCGTACAGGGGAGGTATGAAAAACTGTTTTTT. This translates into CASSIVQGRYEKLFF. J is TRBJ1-4 and V is TRBV6-5; TRBD1 matches 7 bases. Losses at the gene ends were 5 bases for V and 6 bases for J; bases not matched to a gene: 9. The CDR3 runs to 15 residues. Germline V gene data show CDR1 as MNHEY and CDR2 as SVGAGI.

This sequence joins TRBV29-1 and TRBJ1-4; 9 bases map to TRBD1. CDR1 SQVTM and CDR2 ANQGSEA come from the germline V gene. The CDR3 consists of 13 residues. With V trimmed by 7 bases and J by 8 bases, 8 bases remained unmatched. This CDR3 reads CSALDRGSEKLFF. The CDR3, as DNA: TGCAGCGCCCTGGACAGGGGAAGCGAAAAACTGTTTTTT.

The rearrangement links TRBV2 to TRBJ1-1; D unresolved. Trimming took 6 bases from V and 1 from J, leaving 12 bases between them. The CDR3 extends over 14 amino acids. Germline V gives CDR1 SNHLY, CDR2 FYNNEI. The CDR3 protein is CASRTRATNTEAFF. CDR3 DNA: TGTGCCAGCAGGACGAGGGCCACGAACACTGAAGCTTTCTTT.

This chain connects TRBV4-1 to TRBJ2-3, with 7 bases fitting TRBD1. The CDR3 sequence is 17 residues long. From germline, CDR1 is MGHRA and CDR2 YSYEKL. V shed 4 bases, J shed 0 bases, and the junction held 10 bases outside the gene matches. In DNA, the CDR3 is TGCGCCAGCAGCCTCCTCCCGGGACAGCCAAGCACAGATACGCAGTATTTT. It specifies CASSLLPGQPSTDTQYF.

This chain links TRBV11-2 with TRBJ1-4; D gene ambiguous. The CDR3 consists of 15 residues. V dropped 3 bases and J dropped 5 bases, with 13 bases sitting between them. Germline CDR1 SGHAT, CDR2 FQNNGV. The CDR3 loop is CASSFYGGENEKLFF. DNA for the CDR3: TGTGCCAGCAGCTTTTACGGAGGAGAAAATGAAAAACTGTTTTTT.

Here the CDR3 reads CASSYGRVEETQYF. The DNA of the CDR3 is TGTGCCAGCAGTTACGGGCGGGTTGAAGAGACCCAGTACTTC. V is TRBV6-6 and J is TRBJ2-5, with D perhaps matching TRBD2 (5 bases). Germline V gene lookup returns CDR1 MNHNY and CDR2 SVGAGI (reference sequence). V gave up 2 bases and J gave up 3 bases, with 10 bases separating them. This CDR3 has 14 residues.